These 10 T cell receptor beta chains originate from one sample sequenced in a study of T cells in Graves' hyperthyroidism and ophthalmopathy. RNA transcripts yielded amplified TCR beta CDR3 regions. The TCR CDR3 was amplified in a first-round RT-PCR using the HTBI primer set. TCRdb redid the calling of the multiplex PCR reads with MiXCR, one entry per CDR3 protein. The profile shows a few hundred thousand distinct CDR3 sequences, about a sixth of them singletons. Sequenced input: blood. The source of these receptors is a woman younger than 30 with Graves' hyperthyroidism.

This clonotype has a count of ten or more. The chain recombines TRBV2 with TRBJ1-4; no definite D call. Germline CDR1 reads SNHLY; CDR2 reads FYNNEI. The CDR3 extends over 11 amino acids. Trimming shortened V by 3 bases and J by 8 bases, and 4 bases separated the two germline ends. The chain's CDR3 is CASSDHEKLFF. The CDR3 DNA follows: TGTGCCAGCAGTGATCACGAAAAACTGTTTTTT.

This clonotype was found many times. V usage is TRBV24-1 and J usage is TRBJ2-2; 7 nucleotides match TRBD1. This CDR3 has 13 amino acids. Germline loops: CDR1 KGHDR, CDR2 SFDVKD. The V segment lost 9 bases and the J segment 1 base; nucleotides outside the gene matches: 1. This CDR3 reads CATGTENTGELFF. CDR3 DNA: TGTGCCACCGGGACAGAGAACACCGGGGAGCTGTTTTTT.

In its sample, this clonotype was seen many times. The chain carries TRBV11-3 and TRBJ2-7, with TRBD1 as a possible D gene (6 bases). Germline V gene data show CDR1 as SGHNT and CDR2 as YENEEA. The CDR3 runs 16 residues. Between the trimmed V and J ends, which lost 5 bases and 0 bases, there was a span of 17 bases. The CDR3 region has the DNA TGTGCCAGCAGCGGATCGAGGGACACATACTCCTACGAGCAGTACTTC. It codes for CASSGSRDTYSYEQYF. Full variable domain (rest looked up from reference TRBV11-3 and TRBJ2-7): EAGVVQSPRYKIIEKKQPVAFWCNPISGHNTLYWYLQNLGQGPELLIRYENEEAVDDSQLPKDRFSAERLKGVDSTLKIQPAELGDSAVYLCASSGSRDTYSYEQYFGPGTRLTVT.

In its sample, this clonotype was seen many times. The rearrangement uses TRBV28 and TRBJ2-4; perhaps TRBD2 as D (7 bases). Germline-derived CDR1 and CDR2 are MDHEN and SYDVKM. The CDR3 totals 15 residues. V lost 0 bases and J lost 5, with 11 bases in between. CDR3 DNA: TGTGCCAGCAGTTTATGGGGGGGGCCCCAAAACATTCAGTACTTC. Translating it yields CASSLWGGPQNIQYF.

This CDR3 is CASSQDRTSGYNEQFF. CDR3 nucleotide sequence: TGTGCCAGCAGCCAAGATAGGACTAGCGGGTACAATGAGCAGTTCTTC. The chain joins TRBV4-2 to TRBJ2-1, with TRBD2 matching over 11 bases. The V gene end was trimmed by 0 bases and the J gene end by 4 bases; junction bases not matched to a gene: 2. There are 16 residues in the CDR3. Per germline, CDR1 LGHNA and CDR2 YNFKEQ.

This clonotype was seen many times. A read error may explain this, as a much larger clone is one base away. The chain has TRBV2 and TRBJ1-5; 8 bases align to TRBD1. The V gene end was trimmed by 7 bases and the J gene end by 2 bases; junction bases not matched to a gene: 1. This CDR3 is built from 13 residues. CDR1 and CDR2 (germline): SNHLY, FYNNEI. DNA for the CDR3: TGTGCCAGCACGACAGGGGGCAATCAGCCCCAGCATTTT. Amino acid sequence: CASTTGGNQPQHF. The full variable domain, its missing parts supplied by reference TRBV2 and TRBJ1-5, is EPEVTQTPSHQVTQMGQEVILRCVPISNHLYFYWYRQILGQKVEFLVSFYNNEISEKSEIFDDQFSVERPDGSNFTLKIRSTKLEDSAMYFCASTTGGNQPQHFGDGTRLSIL.

This clonotype has at least ten counts. This rearrangement joins TRBV30 to TRBJ2-3; D may correspond to TRBD1 or TRBD2 (6 bases each). The CDR3 spans 16 residues. Germline CDR1 reads GTSNPN; CDR2 reads SVGIG (reference sequence). V gave up 0 bases and J gave up 4 bases, with 17 bases separating them. CDR3 protein: CAWSVRWGARADTQYF. The CDR3 DNA is TGTGCCTGGAGTGTACGTTGGGGGGCTCGGGCAGATACGCAGTATTTT.

V gene TRBV15 combines with J gene TRBJ2-5; the D gene is possibly TRBD1 (5 bases). Germline values: CDR1 LNHNV, CDR2 YYDKDF (reference sequence). Trimming left V 0 bases short and J 1 base short, with 12 bases between. This CDR3 contains 16 residues. CDR3 protein: CATSRDSGNSQETQYF. The CDR3 coding sequence is TGTGCCACCAGCAGAGATTCAGGGAACAGCCAAGAGACCCAGTACTTC.

In its sample, this clonotype was seen many times. The chain is built from TRBV2 and TRBJ2-7, with D hard to call. The germline gives CDR1 SNHLY, CDR2 FYNNEI. The CDR3 spans 13 residues. V dropped 2 bases and J dropped 4 bases, with 9 bases sitting between them. The CDR3 sequence is CASSESLIYEQYF. Written as DNA, the CDR3 is TGTGCCAGCAGTGAATCACTAATATACGAGCAGTACTTC.

This rearrangement joins TRBV2 to TRBJ1-6, with D possibly being TRBD1 (5 bases). V was clipped by 8 bases and J by 6 bases, with 14 bases between them. The CDR3 spans 14 residues. The germline V gene has CDR1 SNHLY and CDR2 FYNNEI. The CDR3 DNA reads as TGTGCCAGCCACATGACAGTGGGTAATTCACCCCTCCACTTT. Encoded protein: CASHMTVGNSPLHF.